The T cell receptor (beta chain) under discussion was sequenced for a study of CD8+CD57+ T cells in acquired aplastic anemia (dated by TCRdb to 2017 to 2018). The study in broad terms: A mean of about 3.2 ug of DNA, ranging from roughly 0.19 to 27.4 ug, was extracted from sorted CD4+ and CD8+ cells. CD8+CD57+ expansion was defined as a frequency above the mean frequency observed in healthy subjects. The paper's findings and limits, for the study overall: No significant difference in CD8+ Simpson's diversity was found between patients and healthy controls (P=0.060). Roughly 30 CD8+ CDR3 sequences were shared between patients and controls but appeared highly expressed in patients and within their immunodominant clones.

Genomic DNA was used as template for profiling of TCR beta VDJ combinations and CDR3 sequences. TCR repertoire sequencing was run on an Illumina HiSeq 2000. Regarding the original processing steps: TRBV/TRBJ rearrangement plots, CDR3 size and DJ length profiles, and Simpson's diversity index were used to evaluate the repertoires. Whichever DNA sequence was most abundant in the deep sequencing data was defined as the immunodominant clone. CDR3 amino acid sequences were checked for sharing between subjects and were compared against published repertoires and the VDJdb database. Using fastp trimming at Q25 and MiXCR clonotype assembly, TCRdb reanalyzed the public sequencing data and kept in-frame beta chains. Merged by CDR3 protein, the rows form single entries marked with the most common genes and DNA. For this entry, the V and J calls and clone size follow TCRdb and not the study's own pipeline. Present in this sample are about 220,000 distinct CDR3 sequences, about 44% of which were seen just once. The ten largest clones represent 7% to 10% of the sample.

Flow cytometry had shown CD8+CD57+ cell expansion in the patients selected for sequencing. All patients had severe acquired aplastic anemia diagnosed by International Study of Aplastic Anemia and Agranulocytosis and Camitta criteria. No therapy had been received by the patients at the time of blood sampling. In this study, sorted CD4+ and CD8+ T cells from the blood of healthy subjects and of severe aplastic anemia patients had their TCR repertoires deep-sequenced. In the USA, patient enrollment took place under clinicaltrials.gov protocols 00001620, 01623167, 00001397, 00071045, 00081523 and 00961064. Ficoll-Paque density gradient centrifugation was used to isolate peripheral blood mononuclear cells. Before DNA extraction, CD4+ and CD8+ T cells were sorted with FACS or magnetic beads. For this clonotype: Its antigen is unknown. Base qualities are missing; no much larger clone stands one base away.

The source is a human donor with aplastic anemia. What was sequenced was sorted CD4+, CD8+, or CD8+CD57+ T cells (not recorded which) from PBMCs.

The DNA sequence is given as TGTGCCACCAGGCCGCCGGGTGCCAACACTGAAGCTTTCTTT. It encodes CATRPPGANTEAFF. The chain links TRBV24-1 with TRBJ1-1, with no reliable assignment of the D segment. CDR1 is given as KGHDR and CDR2 as SFDVKD, both from the germline V gene. V is pared back by 7 bases and J by 2 bases, with 13 bases lying between the germline termini. The CDR3 has 14 amino acids, counting the end cysteine and phenylalanine. Only the CDR3 DNA is retained, 42 bases long and in frame from the first base.